These T cell receptor beta chains were read from a single sample in a study of blood T cell repertoires in COVID-19. Produced via immunoSEQ multiplex PCR; TCRdb's table is partial and in-frame only. The sample contains 200,000 to 250,000 clones, about nine tenths of which appear only once. Material for sequencing was peripheral blood. These receptors were taken from a man aged 60 to 75 who had recovered from COVID-19. CDR3s include the opening cysteine and the closing phenylalanine or tryptophan. The D gene is left open where the match is weak. Size is stated for part of the rows, as once, few or many counts, or as a class when the clone is expanded.

clone_size,v_call,j_call,d_call,cdr3_nt,cdr3_aa
.,TRBV3-1/TRBV3-2,TRBJ2-5,.,TGTGCCAGCAGCCAAGCGGGGAACCAAGAGACCCAGTACTTC,CASSQAGNQETQYF
once,TRBV11-3,TRBJ2-1,TRBD2,TGTGCCAGCAGCTCTAGCGGGGGCTACAATGAGCAGTTCTTC,CASSSSGGYNEQFF
.,TRBV18,TRBJ1-6,.,TGTGCCAGCTCACCTCGACAGGATTCACCCCTCCACTTT,CASSPRQDSPLHF
.,TRBV28,TRBJ2-3,TRBD2,TGTGCCAGCAACGTCCCGGGACTAAGCACAGATACGCAGTATTTT,CASNVPGLSTDTQYF
.,TRBV19,TRBJ1-2,.,TGTGCCAGTAGTATAAGGAGAAGGTATGGCTACACCTTC,CASSIRRRYGYTF
.,TRBV27,TRBJ1-6,TRBD1,TGTGCCAGCACCGTGACCGGGACAGGGACAACTTCACCCCTCCACTTT,CASTVTGTGTTSPLHF
.,TRBV24-1,TRBJ1-1,.,TGTGCCACCAGTGGGACCACAGGGAACACTGAAGCTTTCTTT,CATSGTTGNTEAFF
.,TRBV7-9,TRBJ1-4,.,TGTGCCAGCAGCTCAGGACAGTTCAGAGAAAAACTGTTTTTT,CASSSGQFREKLFF
.,TRBV27,TRBJ2-7,.,TGTGCCACCGCCCCGGTTGGGGGGGCCCTGGAGCAGTACTTC,CATAPVGGALEQYF
.,TRBV5-4,TRBJ2-3,.,TGTGCCAGCAGCTCGGGGACTTCAGATACGCAGTATTTT,CASSSGTSDTQYF
.,TRBV5-1,TRBJ2-3,.,TGCGCCAGCAGCGGGGGACACGGAAGCACAGATACGCAGTATTTT,CASSGGHGSTDTQYF
.,TRBV5-1,TRBJ2-3,.,TGCGCCAGCAGCTTGGGAATTATGAGGAACACAGATACGCAGTATTTT,CASSLGIMRNTDTQYF
.,TRBV28,TRBJ2-3,TRBD2,TGTGCCAGCAGCATCCCGGGACTAGCGGTTCTCGTGGGGGATACGCAGTATTTT,CASSIPGLAVLVGDTQYF
.,TRBV7-3,TRBJ1-1,.,TGTGCCAGCAGCCGCGGATTGGACACTGAAGCTTTCTTT,CASSRGLDTEAFF
.,TRBV11-3,TRBJ2-1,.,TGTGCCAGCAGCTTAGAGGAGGGTTCCTACAATGAGCAGTTCTTC,CASSLEEGSYNEQFF
.,TRBV18,TRBJ1-2,.,TGTGCCAGCTCACACGGGACACTTGATCGTGGCTACACCTTC,CASSHGTLDRGYTF
.,TRBV3-1/TRBV3-2,TRBJ2-5,.,TGTGCCAGCAGCCGGCGGACAGCAGGGGAGACCCAGTACTTC,CASSRRTAGETQYF
.,TRBV6-5,TRBJ1-1,.,TGTGCCAGCTTATCATTCTGGGCGAACACTGAAGCTTTCTTT,CASLSFWANTEAFF
.,TRBV19,TRBJ2-7,.,TGTGCCAGTAGTATCTCTTACTCCTACGAGCAGTACTTC,CASSISYSYEQYF
.,TRBV10-1,TRBJ1-2,TRBD1,TGCGCCCGCCGGGACAGGCCCCTGGGGGGCTACACCTTC,CARRDRPLGGYTF
.,TRBV15,TRBJ2-2,TRBD2,TGTGCCACCAGCAGAGGACTAGCGGGCCACACCGGGGAGCTGTTTTTT,CATSRGLAGHTGELFF
.,TRBV27,TRBJ2-2,TRBD2,TGTGCCAGCAGTCAGGGATTTGGCGGGGGAACAACCGGGGAGCTGTTTTTT,CASSQGFGGGTTGELFF
once,TRBV6-4,TRBJ2-7,TRBD1,TGTGCCAGCAGTGACTCGGAGCCGGGACAGACCTACGAGCAGTACTTC,CASSDSEPGQTYEQYF
.,TRBV5-1,TRBJ1-4,TRBD1,TGCGCCAGCAGCTTGGGACAGGGAATGATTAATGAAAAACTGTTTTTT,CASSLGQGMINEKLFF
.,TRBV5-1,TRBJ2-5,TRBD2,TGCGCCAGCAGCCCTGGGACTAGCGGGGGGTACCAAGAGACCCAGTACTTC,CASSPGTSGGYQETQYF
.,TRBV7-2,TRBJ1-6,.,TGTGCCAGCAGCACCCGAGGGACAAACAATTCACCCCTCCACTTT,CASSTRGTNNSPLHF
.,TRBV27,TRBJ2-1,TRBD2,TGTGCCAGCAGTCCACGACTAGCGGGAGGGCTTTACAATGAGCAGTTCTTC,CASSPRLAGGLYNEQFF
.,TRBV6-6,TRBJ1-1,.,TGTGCCTCGAATCCCGGGAGTGACACTGAAGCTTTCTTT,CASNPGSDTEAFF
.,TRBV12-1,TRBJ1-5,.,TGTGCCAGCAGCCCAGGGACAGATAGCAATCAGCCCCAGCATTTT,CASSPGTDSNQPQHF
.,TRBV9,TRBJ2-7,.,TGTGCCAGCAGCGTCTCAGGGGTTAGGGAGCAGTACTTC,CASSVSGVREQYF
once,TRBV5-4,TRBJ1-3,.,TGTGCCAGCAGCTTGGAACAGGGTTACTCTGGAAACACCATATATTTT,CASSLEQGYSGNTIYF
few,TRBV9,TRBJ2-7,.,TGTGCCAGCAGCGTAGGCGGGGGCGGCACCTACGAGCAGTACTTC,CASSVGGGGTYEQYF
.,TRBV6-2/TRBV6-3,TRBJ2-5,TRBD2,TGTGCCAGCAGCCAACCGGGACTAGCGGGAGCAGAGACCCAGTACTTC,CASSQPGLAGAETQYF
.,TRBV6-5,TRBJ1-1,.,TGTGCCAGCATCCAGGGCCTGAACACTGAAGCTTTCTTT,CASIQGLNTEAFF
once,TRBV6-2/TRBV6-3,TRBJ2-1,TRBD1,TGTGCCAGCAGTTACAGGGGACAGGGGCTGGTCAATGAGCAGTTCTTC,CASSYRGQGLVNEQFF
.,TRBV3-1/TRBV3-2,TRBJ2-1,TRBD1,TGTGCCAGCAGCCTAAGGACAGGGGGTAATGAGCAGTTCTTC,CASSLRTGGNEQFF
.,TRBV11-1,TRBJ2-5,TRBD2,TGTGCCAGCAGCTCGGGACTAGCGGGAGGAGTCGGGACCCAGTACTTC,CASSSGLAGGVGTQYF
.,TRBV5-1,TRBJ1-1,.,TGCGCCAGCAGCCCGGAGGGACCCCCCTTTAAGCCTGAAGCTTTCTTT,CASSPEGPPFKPEAFF
.,TRBV7-2,TRBJ2-3,TRBD2,TGTGCCAGCAGCTGGGGGACTAGCGGGGGCACAGATACGCAGTATTTT,CASSWGTSGGTDTQYF
.,TRBV19,TRBJ2-7,TRBD1,TGTGCCAGTAGTGGGGGACAGAACTACGAGCAGTACTTC,CASSGGQNYEQYF
.,TRBV6-6,TRBJ1-3,TRBD1,TGTGCCAGCAGTTTTACAGGGGGCGCCTCTGGAAACACCATATATTTT,CASSFTGGASGNTIYF